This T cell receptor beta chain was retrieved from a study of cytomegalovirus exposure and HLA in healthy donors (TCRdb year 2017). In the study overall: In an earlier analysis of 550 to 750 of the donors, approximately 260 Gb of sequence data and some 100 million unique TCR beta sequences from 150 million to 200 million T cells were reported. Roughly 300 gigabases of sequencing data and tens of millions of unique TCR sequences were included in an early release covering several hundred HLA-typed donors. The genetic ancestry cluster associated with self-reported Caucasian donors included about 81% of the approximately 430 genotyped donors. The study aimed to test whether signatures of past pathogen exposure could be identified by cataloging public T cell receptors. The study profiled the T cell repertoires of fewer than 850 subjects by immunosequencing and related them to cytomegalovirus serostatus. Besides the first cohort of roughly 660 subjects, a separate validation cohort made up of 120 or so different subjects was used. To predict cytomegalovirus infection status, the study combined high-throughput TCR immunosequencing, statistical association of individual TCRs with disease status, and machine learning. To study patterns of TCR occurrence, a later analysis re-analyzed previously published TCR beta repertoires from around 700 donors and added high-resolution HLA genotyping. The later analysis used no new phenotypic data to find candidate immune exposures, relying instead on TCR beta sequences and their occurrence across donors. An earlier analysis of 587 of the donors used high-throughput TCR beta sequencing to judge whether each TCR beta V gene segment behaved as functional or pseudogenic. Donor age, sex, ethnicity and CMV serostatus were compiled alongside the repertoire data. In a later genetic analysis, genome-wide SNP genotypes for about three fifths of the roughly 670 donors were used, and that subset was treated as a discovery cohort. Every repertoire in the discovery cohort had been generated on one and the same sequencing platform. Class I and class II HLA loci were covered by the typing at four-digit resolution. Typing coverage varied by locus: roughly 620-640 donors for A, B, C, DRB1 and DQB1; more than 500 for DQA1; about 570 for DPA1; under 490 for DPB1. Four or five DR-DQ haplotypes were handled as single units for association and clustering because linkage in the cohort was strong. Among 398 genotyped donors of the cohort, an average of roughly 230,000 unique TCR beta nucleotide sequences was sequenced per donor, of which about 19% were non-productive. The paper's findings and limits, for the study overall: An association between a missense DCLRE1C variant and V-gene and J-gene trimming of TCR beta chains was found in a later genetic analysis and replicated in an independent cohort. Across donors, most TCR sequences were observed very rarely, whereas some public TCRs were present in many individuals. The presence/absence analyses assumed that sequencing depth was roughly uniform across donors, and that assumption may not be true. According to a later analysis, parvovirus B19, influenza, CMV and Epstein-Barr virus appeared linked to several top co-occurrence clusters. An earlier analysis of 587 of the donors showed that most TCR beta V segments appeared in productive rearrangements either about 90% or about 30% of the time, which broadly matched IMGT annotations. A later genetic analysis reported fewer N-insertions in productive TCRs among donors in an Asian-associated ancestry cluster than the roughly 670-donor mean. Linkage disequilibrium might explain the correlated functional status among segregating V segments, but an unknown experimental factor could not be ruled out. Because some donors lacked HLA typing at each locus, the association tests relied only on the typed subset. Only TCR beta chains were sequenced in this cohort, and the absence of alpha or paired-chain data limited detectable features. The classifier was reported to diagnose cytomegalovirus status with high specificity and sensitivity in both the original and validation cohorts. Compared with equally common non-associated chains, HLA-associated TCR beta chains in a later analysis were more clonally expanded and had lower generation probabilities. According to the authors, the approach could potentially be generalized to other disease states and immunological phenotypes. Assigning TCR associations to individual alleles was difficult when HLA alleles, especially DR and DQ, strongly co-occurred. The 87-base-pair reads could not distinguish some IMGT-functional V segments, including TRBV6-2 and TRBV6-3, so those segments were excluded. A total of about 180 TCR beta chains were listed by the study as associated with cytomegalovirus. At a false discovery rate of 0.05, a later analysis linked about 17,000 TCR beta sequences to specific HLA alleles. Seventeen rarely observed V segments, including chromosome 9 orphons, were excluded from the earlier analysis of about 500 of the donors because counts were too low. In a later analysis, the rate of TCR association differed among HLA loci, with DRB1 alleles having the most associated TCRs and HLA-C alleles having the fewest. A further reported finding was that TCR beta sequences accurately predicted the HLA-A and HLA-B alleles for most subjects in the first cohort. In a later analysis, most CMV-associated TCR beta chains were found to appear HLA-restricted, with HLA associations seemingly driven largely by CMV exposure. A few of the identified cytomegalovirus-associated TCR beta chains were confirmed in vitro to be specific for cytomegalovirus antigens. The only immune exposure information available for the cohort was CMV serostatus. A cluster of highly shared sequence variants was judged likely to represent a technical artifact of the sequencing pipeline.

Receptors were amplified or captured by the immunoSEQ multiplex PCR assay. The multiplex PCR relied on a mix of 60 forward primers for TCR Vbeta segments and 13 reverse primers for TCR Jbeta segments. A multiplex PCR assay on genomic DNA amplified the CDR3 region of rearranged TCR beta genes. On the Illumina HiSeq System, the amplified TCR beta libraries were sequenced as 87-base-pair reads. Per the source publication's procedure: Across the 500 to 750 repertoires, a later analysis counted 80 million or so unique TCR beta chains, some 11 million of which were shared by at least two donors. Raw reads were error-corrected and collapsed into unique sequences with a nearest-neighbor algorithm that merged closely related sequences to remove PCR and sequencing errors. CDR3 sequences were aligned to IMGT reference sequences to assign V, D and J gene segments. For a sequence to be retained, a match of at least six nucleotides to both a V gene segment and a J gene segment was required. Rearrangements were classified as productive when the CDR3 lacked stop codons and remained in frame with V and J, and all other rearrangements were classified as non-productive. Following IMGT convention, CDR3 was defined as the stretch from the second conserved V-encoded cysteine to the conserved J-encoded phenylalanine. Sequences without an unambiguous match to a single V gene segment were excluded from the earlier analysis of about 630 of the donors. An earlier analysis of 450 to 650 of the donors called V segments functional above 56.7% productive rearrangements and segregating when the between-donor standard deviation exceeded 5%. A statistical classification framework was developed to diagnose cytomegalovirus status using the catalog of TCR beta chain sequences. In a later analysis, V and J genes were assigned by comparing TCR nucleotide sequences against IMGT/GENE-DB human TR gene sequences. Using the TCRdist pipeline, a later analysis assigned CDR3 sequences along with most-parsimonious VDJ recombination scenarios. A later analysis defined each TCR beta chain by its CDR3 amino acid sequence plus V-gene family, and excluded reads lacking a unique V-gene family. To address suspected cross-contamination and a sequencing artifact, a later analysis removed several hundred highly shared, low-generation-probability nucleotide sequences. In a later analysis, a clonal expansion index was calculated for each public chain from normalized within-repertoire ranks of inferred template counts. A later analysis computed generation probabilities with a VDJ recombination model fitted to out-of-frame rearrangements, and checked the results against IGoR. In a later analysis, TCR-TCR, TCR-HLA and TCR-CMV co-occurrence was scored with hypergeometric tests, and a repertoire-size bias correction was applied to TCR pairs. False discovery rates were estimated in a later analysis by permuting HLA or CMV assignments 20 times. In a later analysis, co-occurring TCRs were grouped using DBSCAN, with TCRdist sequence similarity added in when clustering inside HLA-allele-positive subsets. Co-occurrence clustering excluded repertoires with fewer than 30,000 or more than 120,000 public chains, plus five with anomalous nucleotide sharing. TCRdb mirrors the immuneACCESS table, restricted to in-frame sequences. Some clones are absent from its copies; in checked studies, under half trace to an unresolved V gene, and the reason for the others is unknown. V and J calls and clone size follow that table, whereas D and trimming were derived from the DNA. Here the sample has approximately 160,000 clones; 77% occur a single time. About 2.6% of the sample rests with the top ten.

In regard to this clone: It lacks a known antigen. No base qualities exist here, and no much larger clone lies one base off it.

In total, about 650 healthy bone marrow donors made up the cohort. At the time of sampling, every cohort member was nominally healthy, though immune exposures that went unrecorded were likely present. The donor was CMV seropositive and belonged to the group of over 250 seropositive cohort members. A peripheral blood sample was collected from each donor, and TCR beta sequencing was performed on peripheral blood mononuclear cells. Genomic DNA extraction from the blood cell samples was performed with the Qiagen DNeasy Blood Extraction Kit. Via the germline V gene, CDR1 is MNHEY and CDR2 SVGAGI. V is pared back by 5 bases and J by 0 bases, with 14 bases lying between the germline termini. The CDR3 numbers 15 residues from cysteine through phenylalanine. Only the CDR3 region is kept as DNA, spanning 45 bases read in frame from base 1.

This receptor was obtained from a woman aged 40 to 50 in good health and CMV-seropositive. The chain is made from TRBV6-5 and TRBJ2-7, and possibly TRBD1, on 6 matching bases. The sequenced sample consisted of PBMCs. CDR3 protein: CASSQGTISSYEQYF. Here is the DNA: TGTGCCAGCAGTCAGGGGACGATAAGCTCCTACGAGCAGTACTTC.